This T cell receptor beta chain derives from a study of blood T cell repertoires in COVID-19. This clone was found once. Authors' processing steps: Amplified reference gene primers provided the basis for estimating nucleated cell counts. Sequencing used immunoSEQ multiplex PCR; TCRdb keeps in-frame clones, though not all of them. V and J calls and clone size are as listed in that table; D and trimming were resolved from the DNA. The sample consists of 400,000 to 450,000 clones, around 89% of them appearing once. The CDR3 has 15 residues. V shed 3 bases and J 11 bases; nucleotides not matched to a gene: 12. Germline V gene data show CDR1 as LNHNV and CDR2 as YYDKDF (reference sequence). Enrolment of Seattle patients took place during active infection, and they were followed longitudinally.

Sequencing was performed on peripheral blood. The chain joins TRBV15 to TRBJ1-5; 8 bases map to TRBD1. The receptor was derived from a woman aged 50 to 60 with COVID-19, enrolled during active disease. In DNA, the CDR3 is TGTGCCACCAGCAGCTCAGGGGGCAGGTTTGTGGCCCAGCATTTT. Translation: CATSSSGGRFVAQHF.